Listed here are 9 T cell receptor beta chains from one sample, sequenced in a study of T cells in Graves' hyperthyroidism and ophthalmopathy. Researchers amplified the TCR beta CDR3 regions from RNA transcripts. HTBI primers were the set used in a first-round RT-PCR of the TCR CDR3. Using its own MiXCR run on the multiplex PCR reads, TCRdb lists one record per CDR3 protein. The sample lists approximately 200,000 distinct CDR3 sequences, around 18% occurring once. What was sequenced was blood. The receptors shown here come from a man between 40 and 49 years old with Graves' hyperthyroidism.

This clonotype was recorded many times. The V call is TRBV5-1, the J call TRBJ2-1; 10 bases are shared with TRBD1. This CDR3 is built from 16 residues. After removal of 4 bases from V and 0 bases from J, the junction contained 4 bases not matched to a gene. The germline V gene has CDR1 SGHRS and CDR2 YFSETQ. The CDR3, as DNA: TGCGCCAGCAGCGGGGGACAGGGGAGCTCCTACAATGAGCAGTTCTTC. The encoded protein is CASSGGQGSSYNEQFF.

CDR3 sequence (DNA): TGTGCCTGGAGTGTAGGGTCCACCTACAATGAGCAGTTCTTC. Translating gives CAWSVGSTYNEQFF. The V call is TRBV30, the J call TRBJ2-1; no definite D call. V gave up 0 bases and J gave up 2 bases, with 8 bases separating them. This CDR3 has 14 amino acids. CDR1 and CDR2 from the germline V gene are GTSNPN and SVGIG (reference sequence).

This clonotype was recorded at least ten times. The chain links TRBV20-1 to TRBJ2-7, with D possibly matching TRBD1 (6 bases). V was pared by 6 bases and J by 7 bases, with 16 bases between. The CDR3 is 12 amino acids. The germline gives CDR1 DFQATT, CDR2 SNEGSKA (reference sequence). The CDR3, as DNA: TGCAGTGCCTGGGACATGAGTACAGAGCAGTACTTC. It yields the protein CSAWDMSTEQYF.

The chain is built from TRBV10-3 and TRBJ1-3; 8 bases agree with TRBD1. The CDR3 runs 16 residues. The germline gives CDR1 ENHRY, CDR2 SYGVKD. V shed 5 bases and J 0 bases; nucleotides not matched to a gene: 6. CDR3 region: CAISPRTGHSGNTIYF. As DNA, the CDR3 is TGTGCCATCAGTCCCCGGACAGGGCACTCTGGAAACACCATATATTTT.

This clonotype has at least ten counts. The genes are TRBV12-3 or TRBV12-4 and TRBJ2-7; a possible D gene is TRBD2 (6 bases). V gave up 5 bases and J gave up 7 bases, with 18 bases separating them. This CDR3 has 14 amino acids. CDR3 DNA: TGTGCCAGCAGTCCCGGGGCCTTAGGAGGGGAGCAGTACTTC. This sequence encodes CASSPGALGGEQYF.

This clonotype was picked up many times. As DNA, the CDR3 is TGTGCCAGCAGCAAACATAGCGGGGGGGCGAAGACCCAGTACTTC. Translation gives CASSKHSGGAKTQYF. V gene TRBV11-2 combines with J gene TRBJ2-5; 11 bases are a match to TRBD2. The CDR3 is made up of 15 amino acids. V gave up 5 bases and J gave up 6 bases; unmatched junction bases: 8. The germline V gene has CDR1 SGHAT and CDR2 FQNNGV.

This clonotype was observed a handful of times. This chain uses TRBV4-3 with TRBJ1-2; D remains ambiguous. The germline V gene has CDR1 LGHNA and CDR2 YSLEER. The CDR3 contains 14 residues. Trimming shortened V by 1 base and J by 5 bases, and 11 bases separated the two germline ends. The CDR3: CASSQGLLLYGYTF. The CDR3, as DNA: TGCGCCAGCAGCCAAGGCCTTCTTCTATATGGCTACACCTTC.

The chain couples TRBV14 to TRBJ1-2, with TRBD1 matching over 9 bases. V shed 4 bases, J shed 5 bases, and the junction held 11 bases outside the gene matches. Per germline, CDR1 SGHDN and CDR2 FVKESK. CDR3 length: 16 residues. For the CDR3, the DNA is TGTGCCAGCAGCCCGAACGCGGGGACAGGGCGTTATGGCTACACCTTC. Encoded protein: CASSPNAGTGRYGYTF. The whole variable domain, remainder taken from reference TRBV14 and TRBJ1-2, is EAGVTQFPSHSVIEKGQTVTLRCDPISGHDNLYWYRRVMGKEIKFLLHFVKESKQDESGMPNNRFLAERTGGTYSTLKVQPAELEDSGVYFCASSPNAGTGRYGYTFGSGTRLTVV.

As DNA, the CDR3 is TGTGCCAGCAGTTTATACATTTACTATGGCTACACCTTC. Translated: CASSLYIYYGYTF. The V gene is TRBV27, the J gene TRBJ1-2; D not certain. This CDR3 comprises 13 residues. From germline, CDR1 is MNHEY and CDR2 SMNVEV (reference sequence). The V end was cut by 1 base, the J end by 3 bases, with 6 bases between.